The 17 T cell receptor beta chains presented below share a single source sample, sequenced in a study of shared clonotypes between healthy human individuals. Data came from immunoSEQ multiplex PCR; TCRdb stores just in-frame clones and leaves some out. The table includes over 400,000 clones, about 96% detected once. The sequenced sample consisted of naive CD4+ T cells sorted from blood. Subset denoted: CD45RA+ positively selected. All receptors derive from a woman in her 30s in good health.

The chain joins TRBV27 to TRBJ2-3; TRBD2 matches at 9 bases. V lost 8 bases to trimming and J lost 14 bases; unmatched junction nucleotides: 17. This CDR3 is 14 amino acids long. Per germline, CDR1 MNHEY and CDR2 SMNVEV (reference sequence). CDR3 region: CASRSGSASGKSYF. CDR3 nucleotide sequence: TGTGCCAGCCGTTCGGGTTCGGCTAGCGGGAAGTCGTATTTT.

The V gene is TRBV10-3, the J gene TRBJ2-3, with D hard to call. The CDR3 spans 14 residues. Germline V gene data show CDR1 as ENHRY and CDR2 as SYGVKD. V was pared by 6 bases and J by 1 base, with 11 bases between. The chain's CDR3 is CAIRPGPGTDTQYF. In DNA, the CDR3 is TGTGCCATCAGGCCGGGCCCGGGCACAGATACGCAGTATTTT.

The V and J genes are TRBV18 and TRBJ1-1; D possibly corresponds to TRBD1 (6 bases). Germline V gene lookup returns CDR1 KGHSH and CDR2 LQKENI. The CDR3 spans 14 residues. Trimming pared 4 bases from V and 0 bases from J, leaving 9 bases between. The CDR3 region is CASSQGQLNTEAFF. CDR3 bases: TGTGCCAGCTCACAAGGACAGTTGAACACTGAAGCTTTCTTT. Full variable domain (outside the CDR3, taken from reference TRBV18 and TRBJ1-1): NAGVMQNPRHLVRRRGQEARLRCSPMKGHSHVYWYRQLPEEGLKFMVYLQKENIIDESGMPKERFSAEFPKEGPSILRIQQVVRGDSAAYFCASSQGQLNTEAFFGQGTRLTVV.

In regard to this clone: Different DNA sequences within this sample yield the same CDR3. The V call is TRBV18, the J call TRBJ1-2, with a weak D call TRBD1 (6 bases). The V gene's germline CDR1 is KGHSH and CDR2 LQKENI. With 2 bases removed from V and 2 bases from J, the gap between germline ends came to 9 bases. The CDR3 runs to 14 residues. The CDR3 DNA reads as TGTGCCAGCTCACCAACAGGGACCAACTATGGCTACACCTTC. This translates into CASSPTGTNYGYTF.

The J gene is TRBJ2-6, the V gene TRBV10-3; 9 bases align to TRBD1. This CDR3 region has 16 residues. CDR1 and CDR2 from the germline V gene are ENHRY and SYGVKD. V was pared by 8 bases and J by 0 bases, with 5 bases of the junction left unmatched. The DNA for the CDR3 is TGTGCCATCTCGGGACAGGGACGCTCTGGGGCCAACGTCCTGACTTTC. This encodes CAISGQGRSGANVLTF.

The genes are TRBV11-2 and TRBJ1-2; no clear D. Per the germline V gene, CDR1 is SGHAT and CDR2 is FQNNGV. The CDR3 is made up of 15 amino acids. The V and J ends lost 1 base and 0 bases respectively, with 9 bases between them. CDR3 sequence reads: CASSLGTSANYGYTF. CDR3 nucleotides: TGTGCCAGCAGCTTAGGCACATCAGCTAACTATGGCTACACCTTC.

The chain employs TRBV4-1 and TRBJ1-5; D is possibly TRBD1 (6 bases). CDR1 is MGHRA, CDR2 YSYEKL, per germline. The V gene lost 4 bases and the J gene lost 0 bases, with 25 bases spanning the gap. The CDR3 runs to 20 residues. This CDR3 reads CASSPIILRKDRNSNQPQHF. In nucleotides, the CDR3 is TGCGCCAGCAGCCCTATAATCCTTCGAAAAGACAGGAATAGCAATCAGCCCCAGCATTTT.

In its sample, this clone was seen once. The chain has TRBV6-6 and TRBJ2-3; 14 bases match TRBD2. The trim removed 5 bases at V and 7 bases at J, leaving 8 bases unmatched. Germline CDR1 is MNHNY and CDR2 is SVGAGI (reference sequence). The CDR3 extends over 16 amino acids. CDR3 sequence reads: CASSPETSGRVNTQYF. CDR3 DNA sequence: TGTGCCAGCAGTCCTGAGACTAGCGGGAGGGTAAATACGCAGTATTTT.

This rearrangement joins TRBV7-9 to TRBJ1-4; weak D call: TRBD1 (5 bases). The V and J ends lost 4 bases and 3 bases respectively, with 12 bases between them. The CDR3 has 15 residues. Per germline, CDR1 SEHNR and CDR2 FQNEAQ (reference sequence). Here the CDR3 reads CASSSGPISNEKLFF. The DNA of the CDR3 is TGTGCCAGCAGCTCGGGACCGATCTCTAATGAAAAACTGTTTTTT.

The chain carries TRBV2 and TRBJ1-3; maybe TRBD1 (6 bases). V lost 8 bases and J lost 0, with 14 bases in between. CDR3 length: 15 residues. Germline-derived CDR1 and CDR2 are SNHLY and FYNNEI. The CDR3 protein is CASSIQGPSGNTIYF. The CDR3 bases are TGTGCCAGCTCGATCCAGGGGCCCTCTGGAAACACCATATATTTT.

The count of this clone is one. The V and J genes are TRBV28 and TRBJ2-4, with 9 nucleotides matching TRBD1. Trimming took 3 bases from V and 7 from J; bases not matched to a gene: 7. Germline-derived CDR1 and CDR2 are MDHEN and SYDVKM. The CDR3 spans 15 residues. DNA of the CDR3: TGTGCCAGCAGTTTGGGGGGGGACAGGGCTAACATTCAGTACTTC. Amino acid sequence: CASSLGGDRANIQYF.

The rearrangement joins TRBV9 to TRBJ1-2; TRBD1 matches 7 bases. J was trimmed by 2 bases and V by 3 bases; bases with no gene match: 10. The CDR3 is 16 amino acids. The germline CDR1 and CDR2 sequences are SGDLS and YYNGEE. The CDR3 sequence: CASSATRQGPNYGYTF. The CDR3 nucleotides are TGTGCCAGCAGCGCTACTAGACAGGGCCCCAACTATGGCTACACCTTC.

V usage is TRBV19 and J usage is TRBJ1-2; no firm D call. Trimming shortened V by 9 bases and J by 3 bases, and 14 bases separated the two germline ends. This CDR3 spans 13 amino acids. Germline CDR1 LNHDA, CDR2 SQIVND (reference sequence). DNA for the CDR3: TGTGCCAGCCGAACCCTTGGGGACTATGGCTACACCTTC. This gives the protein CASRTLGDYGYTF.

This chain uses TRBV11-1 with TRBJ2-1; D unclear. Germline V gives CDR1 SGHAT, CDR2 FQDESV (reference sequence). The CDR3 has 13 amino acids. V lost 2 bases and J 5 bases, leaving 7 bases between the germline ends. Written as DNA, the CDR3 is TGTGCCAGCAGCTTAAGGCTGGACAATGAGCAGTTCTTC. It yields the protein CASSLRLDNEQFF.

CDR3: CAITKTGRGTEAFF. The CDR3, as DNA: TGTGCCATCACGAAAACAGGGCGAGGCACTGAAGCTTTCTTT. The V and J genes are TRBV28 and TRBJ1-1; maybe TRBD1 (6 bases). The germline V and J ends were trimmed by 10 bases and 4 bases, with 19 bases remaining between them. CDR3 length: 14 residues. Germline V gene lookup returns CDR1 MDHEN and CDR2 SYDVKM.

This chain links TRBV4-2 with TRBJ2-7, with no clear D. V was trimmed by 4 bases and J by 2 bases, leaving 15 bases between them. The CDR3 totals 15 residues. Germline loops: CDR1 LGHNA, CDR2 YNFKEQ. The CDR3 here is CASSPAAAPTYEQYF. The CDR3 nucleotides are TGTGCCAGCAGCCCCGCGGCCGCGCCTACCTACGAGCAGTACTTC.

V and J are TRBV2 and TRBJ2-7; possibly TRBD1 for D (6 bases). The CDR3 runs 13 residues. The V gene lost 8 bases and the J gene lost 2 bases, with 13 bases spanning the gap. Germline V lookup: CDR1 SNHLY, CDR2 FYNNEI. The CDR3 sequence: CASRITGTYEQYF. The CDR3 DNA sequence: TGTGCCAGCCGTATCACAGGGACCTACGAGCAGTACTTC.